Listed below are T cell receptor beta chains from one sample, sequenced in a study of T cell repertoires in cytomegalovirus infection. MiXCR, run by TCRdb on the reads, gives a single entry per CDR3 protein. The sample gives 450,000 to 550,000 distinct CDR3 sequences, under 55% of which show up once; about 39% is in the top ten. For these receptors, no antigen is known. The sample was cultured PBMCs, taken from culture after CMV antigen stimulation. Receptors originate from a human donor in good health (CMV status not recorded). Some clones in this sample may be carry-over from other donors' samples. Both conserved end residues are trimmed from each CDR3.

TRBV7-2	TRBJ2-2	ASTRLAVNTGELF
TRBV7-2	TRBJ2-7	ASSQRSSEQY
TRBV6-1	TRBJ1-2	ASRQGRGYT
TRBV11-2	TRBJ2-1	ASSLVRLAINEQF
TRBV6-2/TRBV6-3	TRBJ1-1	ASSYWAPTGNLNTEAF
TRBV7-8	TRBJ2-1	ASSSGLAGGHEQF
TRBV4-1	TRBJ2-3	ASSLSGAGDTQY
TRBV7-2	TRBJ2-3	ASRQSPDTQY
TRBV12-3/TRBV12-4	TRBJ2-7	ASSWTDEQY
TRBV11-2	TRBJ2-1	ASDKQDPYNEQF
TRBV7-2	TRBJ2-7	ASSLGARLSYEQY
TRBV10-3	TRBJ2-3	AISETSPDTQY
TRBV24-1	TRBJ2-1	ATSDSTSGGRGYNEQF
TRBV5-1	TRBJ2-2	ASSLSNSRRSGTGELF
TRBV27	TRBJ1-1	ASKEGGPVERAF
TRBV5-1	TRBJ2-5	ASGSGTSVQETQY
TRBV5-6	TRBJ2-5	ASSGGGETQY
TRBV12-3/TRBV12-4	TRBJ2-1	ASSPSGGGPRNEQF
TRBV11-2	TRBJ2-1	ASSLHAFSYNEQF
TRBV19	TRBJ1-2	ASRRGGGFANYGYT
TRBV12-3/TRBV12-4	TRBJ2-1	ASSFSRNEQF
TRBV20-1	TRBJ2-5	SANHGAETQY
TRBV11-2	TRBJ2-5	ASSPFPAGEETQY
TRBV4-1	TRBJ2-1	ASSQEWDFGVNEQF
TRBV12-3/TRBV12-4	TRBJ2-1	ASSLSPVSYNEQF
TRBV24-1	TRBJ2-1	ATSDPLEVGEQF
TRBV7-2	TRBJ2-2	ASSSGGQDLTGELF
TRBV4-3	TRBJ2-7	ASSQDTGEQY
TRBV5-1	TRBJ2-1	ASSLDSQNNEQF
TRBV11-2	TRBJ2-7	ASSLAEEGEYEQY
TRBV14	TRBJ1-5	ASSPLGYNQPQH
TRBV7-2	TRBJ2-7	ASSLTVQGRREQY
TRBV14	TRBJ1-6	ASSPGQGFGSPLH
TRBV2	TRBJ2-1	ASTHPAFSYNEQF
TRBV10-3	TRBJ2-1	AISGLYVQSYNEQF
TRBV7-8	TRBJ2-3	ASSFGRFTDTQY
TRBV14	TRBJ1-5	ASSQGSPGNQPQH
TRBV11-2	TRBJ2-7	ASSFLKPGTGTHEQY
TRBV6-1	TRBJ1-6	ASSWEGQGNSPLH
TRBV7-8	TRBJ2-1	ASSQLGLNNEQF
TRBV7-8	TRBJ2-3	ASSSSRTSGGRGQY
TRBV7-6	TRBJ2-2	ASSLGQTGVIGELF